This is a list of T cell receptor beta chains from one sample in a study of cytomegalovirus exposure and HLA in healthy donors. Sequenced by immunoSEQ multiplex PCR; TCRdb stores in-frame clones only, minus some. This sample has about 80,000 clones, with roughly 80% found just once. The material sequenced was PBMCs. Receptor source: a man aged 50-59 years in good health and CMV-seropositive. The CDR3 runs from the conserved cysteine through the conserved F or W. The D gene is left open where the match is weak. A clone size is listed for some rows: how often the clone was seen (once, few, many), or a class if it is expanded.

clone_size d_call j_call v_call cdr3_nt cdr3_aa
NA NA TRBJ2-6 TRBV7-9 TGTGCCAGCAGCACCGATGGACAGTTCTCTGGGGCCAACGTCCTGACTTTC CASSTDGQFSGANVLTF
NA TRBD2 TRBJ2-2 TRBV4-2 TGTGCCAGCAGCCAAGCCAGCGGGAGCGGCGCCGGGGAGCTGTTTTTT CASSQASGSGAGELFF
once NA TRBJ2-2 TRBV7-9 TGTTCCAGCAGCCTATATAAGTGGCAGGGGAGCACCGGGGAGCTGTTTTTT CSSSLYKWQGSTGELFF
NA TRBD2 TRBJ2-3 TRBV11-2 TGTGCCAGCAGTCAATCAACCAGCGGGAGAGGAGATACGCAGTATTTT CASSQSTSGRGDTQYF
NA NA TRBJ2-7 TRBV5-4 TGTGCCAGCAGCTTAGACACAGATCCTCAGTACTTC CASSLDTDPQYF
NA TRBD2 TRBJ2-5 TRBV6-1 TGTGCCACAGGACTAGCGGGGTCCCAAGAGACCCAGTACTTC CATGLAGSQETQYF
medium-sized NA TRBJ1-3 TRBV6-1 TGTGCCAGCGCAGTTGGAAACACCATATATTTT CASAVGNTIYF
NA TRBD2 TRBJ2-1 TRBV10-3 TGTGCCATCCGGCTAGCGGGAGCCCACTACAATGAGCAGTTCTTC CAIRLAGAHYNEQFF
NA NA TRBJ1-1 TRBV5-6 TGTGCCAGCAGCGGCCCGGGGGACACTGAAGCTTTCTTT CASSGPGDTEAFF
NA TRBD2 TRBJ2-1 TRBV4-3 TGCGCCAGCAGCCAAACGACGGGAGGGGCCTACAATGAGCAGTTCTTC CASSQTTGGAYNEQFF
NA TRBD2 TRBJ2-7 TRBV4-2 TGTGCCAGCAGCCCTTTGGGTCGGACTAGCGTCAGCTTC CASSPLGRTSVSF
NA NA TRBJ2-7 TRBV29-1 TGCAGCGTTGAAGTTAGAGTCGACGAGCAGTACTTC CSVEVRVDEQYF
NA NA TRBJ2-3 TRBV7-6 TGTGCCAGCAGCTCCCCGGGGTCCACAGATACGCAGTATTTT CASSSPGSTDTQYF
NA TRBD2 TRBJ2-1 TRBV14 TGTGCCAGCAGCCAAGGGCCGGGACTAGCGGGAGTTATTGAGCAGTTCTTC CASSQGPGLAGVIEQFF
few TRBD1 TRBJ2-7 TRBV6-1 TGTGCCACAAGACTAGGACAGGGGGCTGACGAGCAGTACTTC CATRLGQGADEQYF
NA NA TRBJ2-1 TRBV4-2 TGTGCCAGCAGCCACCGGAGCTCCTACAATGAGCAGTTCTTC CASSHRSSYNEQFF
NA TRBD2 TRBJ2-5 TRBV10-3 TGTGCCATCAGTGATTTTAGCGGGAGTTCGGAGACCCAGTACTTC CAISDFSGSSETQYF
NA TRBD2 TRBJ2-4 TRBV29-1 TGCAGCGCCCGTGCGACTAGCTCGAACATTCAGTACTTC CSARATSSNIQYF
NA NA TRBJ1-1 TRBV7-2 TGTGCCAGCAGCTCACAGGGCGAGGCTTTCTTT CASSSQGEAFF
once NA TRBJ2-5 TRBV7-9 TGTGCCAGCAGCTCCATCGCCCGGGGGACCCAGTACTTC CASSSIARGTQYF
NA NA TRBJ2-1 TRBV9 TGTGCCAGCAGCGTGGGAGCCTACAATGAGCAGTTCTTC CASSVGAYNEQFF
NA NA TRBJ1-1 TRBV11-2 TGTGCCAGCAGCTCCCAGGGGTTGGAACGGAACACTGAAGCTTTCTTT CASSSQGLERNTEAFF
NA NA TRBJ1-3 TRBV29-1 TGCAGCGTCGATGCGGGGGGCTCTGGAAACACCATATATTTT CSVDAGGSGNTIYF
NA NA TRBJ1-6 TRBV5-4 TGTGCCAGCAGCCCAACGTATCCCGCGATCAATTCACCCCTCCACTTT CASSPTYPAINSPLHF
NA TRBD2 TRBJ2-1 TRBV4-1 TGCGCCAGCAGCCATGAGGCAGGGAGGGTCAATGAGCAGTTCTTC CASSHEAGRVNEQFF
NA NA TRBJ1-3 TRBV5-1 TGCGCCAGCGGGCCTTTGGCACCGGCGGGGGGCCACAATCCGGGAAACACCATATATTTT CASGPLAPAGGHNPGNTIYF
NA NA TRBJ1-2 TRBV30 TGTGCCTGGAGTTCTATCAGGACTCGAGGCTACACCTTC CAWSSIRTRGYTF
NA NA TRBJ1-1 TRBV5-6 TGTGCCAGCAGCTTTAGCACGAACACTGAAGCTTTCTTT CASSFSTNTEAFF
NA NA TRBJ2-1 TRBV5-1 TGCGCCAGCAGCCGGACTTCCGGGTCCCCGATATATGAGCAGTTCTTC CASSRTSGSPIYEQFF
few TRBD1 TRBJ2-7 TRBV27 TGTGCCAGCAGTTACTCCGGGACAGAAGGGGTTTTCAAGTACTTC CASSYSGTEGVFKYF
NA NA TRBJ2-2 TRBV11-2 TGTGCCAGCAGCTTGGGACTCCGGGACGGGAACGGGGAGCTGTTTTTT CASSLGLRDGNGELFF
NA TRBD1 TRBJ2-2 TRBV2 TGTGCCAGCAGGGGACAGGCCCAGAACACCGGGGAGCTGTTTTTT CASRGQAQNTGELFF
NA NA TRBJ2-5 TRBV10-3 TGTGCCATCAGTGCCCGCAGGGCTACCCAGGAGACCCAGTACTTC CAISARRATQETQYF
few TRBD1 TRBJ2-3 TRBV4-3 TGCGCCAGCAGCCAAACTCTGACAGGGGGCACAGATACGCAGTATTTT CASSQTLTGGTDTQYF
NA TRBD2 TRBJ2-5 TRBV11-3 TGTGCCAGCAGCTTCGGACTAGCGGGAGGATGGGAGACCCAGTACTTC CASSFGLAGGWETQYF
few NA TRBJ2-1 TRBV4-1 TGCGCCAGCACCCCGGGGGCGGGAGAGCACAATGAGCAGTTCTTC CASTPGAGEHNEQFF
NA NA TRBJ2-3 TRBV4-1 TGCGCCAGCAGCCAAGATACCACAGGGTTCCCAGATACGCAGTATTTT CASSQDTTGFPDTQYF
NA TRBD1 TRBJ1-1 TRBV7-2 TGTGCCAGCAGCTTAGCCTGGACAGGGGACCCTGAAGCTTTCTTT CASSLAWTGDPEAFF
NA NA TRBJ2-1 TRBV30 TGTGCCTGGAGTGCAGGGTACAATGAGCAGTTCTTC CAWSAGYNEQFF
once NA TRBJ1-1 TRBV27 TGTGCCAGCAGTTTAGATCCGTGGCTGAACACTGAAGCTTTCTTT CASSLDPWLNTEAFF